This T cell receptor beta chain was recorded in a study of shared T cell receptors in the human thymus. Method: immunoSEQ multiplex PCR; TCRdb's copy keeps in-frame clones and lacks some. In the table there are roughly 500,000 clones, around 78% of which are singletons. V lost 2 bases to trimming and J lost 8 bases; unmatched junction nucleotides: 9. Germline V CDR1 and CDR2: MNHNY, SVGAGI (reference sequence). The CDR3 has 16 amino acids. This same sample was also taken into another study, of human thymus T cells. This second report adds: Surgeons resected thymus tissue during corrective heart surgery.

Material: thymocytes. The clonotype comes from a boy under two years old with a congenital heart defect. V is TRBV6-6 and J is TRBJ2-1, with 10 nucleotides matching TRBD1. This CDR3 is CASSYAGQGEIDEQFF. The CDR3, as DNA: TGTGCCAGCAGTTACGCAGGACAGGGGGAAATCGATGAGCAGTTCTTC.